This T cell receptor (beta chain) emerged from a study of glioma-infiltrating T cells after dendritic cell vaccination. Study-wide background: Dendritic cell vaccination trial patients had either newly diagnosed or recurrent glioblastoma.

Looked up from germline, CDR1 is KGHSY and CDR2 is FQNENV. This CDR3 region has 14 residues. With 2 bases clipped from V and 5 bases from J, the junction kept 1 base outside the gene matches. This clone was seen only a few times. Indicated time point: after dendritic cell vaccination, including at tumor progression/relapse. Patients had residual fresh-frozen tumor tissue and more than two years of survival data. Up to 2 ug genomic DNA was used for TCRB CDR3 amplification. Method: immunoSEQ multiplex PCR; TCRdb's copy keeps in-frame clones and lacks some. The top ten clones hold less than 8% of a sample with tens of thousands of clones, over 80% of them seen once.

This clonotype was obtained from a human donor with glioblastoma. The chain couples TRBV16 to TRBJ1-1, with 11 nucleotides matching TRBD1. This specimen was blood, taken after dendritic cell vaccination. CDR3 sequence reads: CASSQGTGGTEAFF. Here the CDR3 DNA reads TGTGCCAGCAGCCAAGGGACAGGGGGAACTGAAGCTTTCTTT.